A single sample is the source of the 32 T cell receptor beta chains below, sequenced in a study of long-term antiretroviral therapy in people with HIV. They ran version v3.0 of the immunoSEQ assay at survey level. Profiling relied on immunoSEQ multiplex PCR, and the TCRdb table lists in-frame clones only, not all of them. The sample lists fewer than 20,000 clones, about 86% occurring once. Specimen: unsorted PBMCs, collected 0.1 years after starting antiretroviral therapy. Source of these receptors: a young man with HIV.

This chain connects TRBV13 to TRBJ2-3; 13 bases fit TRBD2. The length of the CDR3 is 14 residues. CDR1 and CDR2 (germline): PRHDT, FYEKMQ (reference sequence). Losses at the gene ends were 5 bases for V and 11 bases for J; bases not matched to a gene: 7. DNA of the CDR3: TGTGCCAGCAGCCTCGGGACTAGCGGGGTGGGGCAGTATTTT. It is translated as CASSLGTSGVGQYF.

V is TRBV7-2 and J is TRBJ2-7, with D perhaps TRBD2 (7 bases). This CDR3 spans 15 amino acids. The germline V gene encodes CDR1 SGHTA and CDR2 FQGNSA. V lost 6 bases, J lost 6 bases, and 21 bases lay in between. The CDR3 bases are TGTGCCAGCAGTCGATTCGTGAGGGGGGAGGGCGAGCAGTACTTC. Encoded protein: CASSRFVRGEGEQYF.

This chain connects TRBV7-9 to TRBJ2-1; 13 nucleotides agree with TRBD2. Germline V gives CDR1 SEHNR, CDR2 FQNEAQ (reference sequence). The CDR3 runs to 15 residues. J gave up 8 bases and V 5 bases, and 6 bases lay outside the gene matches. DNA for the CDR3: TGTGCCAGCAGCGACAGGACTAGCGGGAGTTATGAGCAGTTCTTC. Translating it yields CASSDRTSGSYEQFF.

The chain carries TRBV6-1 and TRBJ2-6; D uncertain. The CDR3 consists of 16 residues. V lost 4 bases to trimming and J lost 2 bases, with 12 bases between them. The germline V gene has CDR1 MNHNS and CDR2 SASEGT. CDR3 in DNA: TGTGCCAGCAGTGCCTTAGACACCCCTGGGGCCAACGTCCTGACTTTC. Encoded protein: CASSALDTPGANVLTF.

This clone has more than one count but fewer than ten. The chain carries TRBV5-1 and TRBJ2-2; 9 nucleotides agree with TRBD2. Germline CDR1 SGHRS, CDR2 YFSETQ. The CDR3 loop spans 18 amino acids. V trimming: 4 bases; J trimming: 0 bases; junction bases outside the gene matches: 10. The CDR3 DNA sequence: TGCGCCAGCAGCACGAGACTAGCGGTGTTTCCGAACACCGGGGAGCTGTTTTTT. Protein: CASSTRLAVFPNTGELFF.

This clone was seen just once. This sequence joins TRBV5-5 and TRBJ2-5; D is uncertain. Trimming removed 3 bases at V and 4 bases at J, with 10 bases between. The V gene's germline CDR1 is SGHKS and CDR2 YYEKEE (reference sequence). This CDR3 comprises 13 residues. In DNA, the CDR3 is TGTGCCAGCAGCTCTCCTGAAGCAGAGACCCAGTACTTC. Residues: CASSSPEAETQYF.

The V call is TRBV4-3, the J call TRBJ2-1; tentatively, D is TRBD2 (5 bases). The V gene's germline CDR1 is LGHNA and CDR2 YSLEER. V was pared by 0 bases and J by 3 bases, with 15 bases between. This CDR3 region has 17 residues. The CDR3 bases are TGCGCCAGCAGCCAAGATCACCGAGGAGGCTACTACAATGAGCAGTTCTTC. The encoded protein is CASSQDHRGGYYNEQFF.

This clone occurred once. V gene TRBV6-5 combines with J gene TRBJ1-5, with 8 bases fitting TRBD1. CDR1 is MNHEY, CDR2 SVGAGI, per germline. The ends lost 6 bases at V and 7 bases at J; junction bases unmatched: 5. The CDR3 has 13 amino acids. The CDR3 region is CASSRGQGQPQHF. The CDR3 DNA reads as TGTGCCAGCAGCAGGGGGCAAGGGCAGCCCCAGCATTTT.

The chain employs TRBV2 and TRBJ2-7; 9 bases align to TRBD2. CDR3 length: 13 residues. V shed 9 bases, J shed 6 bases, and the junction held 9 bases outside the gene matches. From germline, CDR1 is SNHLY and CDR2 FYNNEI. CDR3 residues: CARSTSGGSEQYF. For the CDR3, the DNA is TGTGCCAGGTCGACTAGCGGAGGGTCCGAGCAGTACTTC.

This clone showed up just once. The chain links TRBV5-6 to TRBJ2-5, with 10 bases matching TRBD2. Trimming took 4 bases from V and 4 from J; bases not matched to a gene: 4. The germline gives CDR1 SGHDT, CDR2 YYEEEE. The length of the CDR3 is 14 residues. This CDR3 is CASSGGTSVETQYF. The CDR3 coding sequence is TGTGCCAGCAGCGGCGGGACTAGCGTAGAGACCCAGTACTTC.

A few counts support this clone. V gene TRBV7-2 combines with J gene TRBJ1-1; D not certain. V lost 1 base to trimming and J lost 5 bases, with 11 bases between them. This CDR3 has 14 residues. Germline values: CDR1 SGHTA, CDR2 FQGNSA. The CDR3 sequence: CASSLGPGGTEAFF. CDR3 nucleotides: TGTGCCAGCAGCTTAGGTCCAGGAGGGACTGAAGCTTTCTTT.

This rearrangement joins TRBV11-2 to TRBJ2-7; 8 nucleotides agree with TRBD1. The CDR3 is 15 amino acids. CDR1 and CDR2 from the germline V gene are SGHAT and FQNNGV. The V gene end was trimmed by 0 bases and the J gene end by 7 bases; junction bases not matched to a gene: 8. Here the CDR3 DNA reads TGTGCCAGCAGCTTAGAGTCCGGACAGGGTGAAGAGCAGTACTTC. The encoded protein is CASSLESGQGEEQYF.

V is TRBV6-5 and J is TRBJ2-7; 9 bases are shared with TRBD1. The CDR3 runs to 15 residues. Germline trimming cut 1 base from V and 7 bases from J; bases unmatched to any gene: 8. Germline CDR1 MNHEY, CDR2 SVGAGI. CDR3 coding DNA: TGTGCCAGCAGTTACTTCCCCACACAGGGGGCTGAGCAGTACTTC. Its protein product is CASSYFPTQGAEQYF.

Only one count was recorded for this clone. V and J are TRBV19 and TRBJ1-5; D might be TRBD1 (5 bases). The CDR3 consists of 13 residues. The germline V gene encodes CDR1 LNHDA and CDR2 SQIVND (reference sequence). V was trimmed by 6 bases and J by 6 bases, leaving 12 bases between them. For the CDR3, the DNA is TGTGCCAGTAGGCAGGGACTCGGTCAGCCCCAGCATTTT. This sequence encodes CASRQGLGQPQHF.

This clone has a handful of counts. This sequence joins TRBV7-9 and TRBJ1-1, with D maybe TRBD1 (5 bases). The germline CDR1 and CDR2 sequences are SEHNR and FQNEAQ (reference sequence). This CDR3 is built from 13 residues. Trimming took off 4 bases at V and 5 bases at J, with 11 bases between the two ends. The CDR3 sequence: CASSSRVGTEAFF. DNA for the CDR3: TGTGCCAGCAGCTCCAGGGTAGGGACTGAAGCTTTCTTT.

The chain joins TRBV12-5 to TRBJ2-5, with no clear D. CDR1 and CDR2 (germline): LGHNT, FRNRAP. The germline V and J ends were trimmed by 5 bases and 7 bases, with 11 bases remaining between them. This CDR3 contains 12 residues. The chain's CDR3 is CASGPAIVTQYF. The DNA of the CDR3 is TGTGCTAGTGGTCCCGCCATAGTGACCCAGTACTTC.

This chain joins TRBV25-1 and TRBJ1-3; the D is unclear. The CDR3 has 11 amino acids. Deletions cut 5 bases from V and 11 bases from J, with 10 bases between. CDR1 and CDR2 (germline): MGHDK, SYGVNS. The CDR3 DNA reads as TGTGCCAGCAGTAACAACGGAGCCATATATTTT. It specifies CASSNNGAIYF. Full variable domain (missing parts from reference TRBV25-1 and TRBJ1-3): EADIYQTPRYLVIGTGKKITLECSQTMGHDKMYWYQQDPGMELHLIHYSYGVNSTEKGDLSSESTVSRIRTEHFPLTLESARPSHTSQYLCASSNNGAIYFGEGSWLTVV.

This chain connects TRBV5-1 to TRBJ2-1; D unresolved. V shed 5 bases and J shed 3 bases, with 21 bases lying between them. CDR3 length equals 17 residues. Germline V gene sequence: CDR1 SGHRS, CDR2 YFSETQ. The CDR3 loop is CASRVSHLRRHYNEQFF. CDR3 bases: TGCGCCAGCAGGGTTAGTCACTTAAGAAGACACTACAATGAGCAGTTCTTC.

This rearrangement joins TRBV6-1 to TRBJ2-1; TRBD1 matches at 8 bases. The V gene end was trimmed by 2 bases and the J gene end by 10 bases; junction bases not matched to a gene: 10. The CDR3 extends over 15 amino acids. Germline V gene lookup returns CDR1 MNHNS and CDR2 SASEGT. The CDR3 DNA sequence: TGTGCCAGCAGTGAACTTGCAGGGACAGGTCAGGAGCAGTTCTTC. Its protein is CASSELAGTGQEQFF.

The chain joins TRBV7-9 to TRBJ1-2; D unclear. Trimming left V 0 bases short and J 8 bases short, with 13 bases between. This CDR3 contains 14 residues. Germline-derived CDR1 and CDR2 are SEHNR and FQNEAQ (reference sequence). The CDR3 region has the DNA TGTGCCAGCAGCTTAGCGCTGGCCCCGCTCGGCTACACCTTC. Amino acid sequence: CASSLALAPLGYTF.

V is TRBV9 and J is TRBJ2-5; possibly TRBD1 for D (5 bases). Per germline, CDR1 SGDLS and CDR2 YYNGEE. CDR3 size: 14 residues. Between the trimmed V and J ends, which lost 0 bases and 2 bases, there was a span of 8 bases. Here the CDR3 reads CASSVGTGQETQYF. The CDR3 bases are TGTGCCAGCAGCGTAGGAACAGGACAAGAGACCCAGTACTTC. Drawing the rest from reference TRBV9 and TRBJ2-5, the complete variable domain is DSGVTQTPKHLITATGQRVTLRCSPRSGDLSVYWYQQSLDQGLQFLIQYYNGEERAKGNILERFSAQQFPDLHSELNLSSLELGDSALYFCASSVGTGQETQYFGPGTRLLVL.

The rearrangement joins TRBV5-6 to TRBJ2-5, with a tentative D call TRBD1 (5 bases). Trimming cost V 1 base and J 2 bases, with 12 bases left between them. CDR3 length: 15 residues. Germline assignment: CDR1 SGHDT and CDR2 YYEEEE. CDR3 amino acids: CASSLIGRAQETQYF. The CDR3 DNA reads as TGTGCCAGCAGCTTGATTGGCAGGGCGCAAGAGACCCAGTACTTC.

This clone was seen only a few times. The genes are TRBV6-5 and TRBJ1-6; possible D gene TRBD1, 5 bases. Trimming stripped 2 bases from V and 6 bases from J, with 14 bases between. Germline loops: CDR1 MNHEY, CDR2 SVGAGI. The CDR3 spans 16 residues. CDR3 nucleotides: TGTGCCAGCAGTTACCAGGGCAGCCCACGTAATTCACCCCTCCACTTT. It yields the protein CASSYQGSPRNSPLHF.

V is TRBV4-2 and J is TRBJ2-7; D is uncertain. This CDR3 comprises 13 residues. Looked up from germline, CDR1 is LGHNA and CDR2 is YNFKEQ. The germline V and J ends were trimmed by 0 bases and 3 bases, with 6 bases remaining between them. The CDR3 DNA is TGTGCCAGCAGCCAAGACTTACGCTACGAGCAGTACTTC. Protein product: CASSQDLRYEQYF.

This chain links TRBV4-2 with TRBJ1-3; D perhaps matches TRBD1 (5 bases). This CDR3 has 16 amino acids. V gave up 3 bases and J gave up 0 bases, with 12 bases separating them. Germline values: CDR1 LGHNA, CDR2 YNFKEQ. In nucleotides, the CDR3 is TGTGCCAGCAGCCAGGGGGGTCTAATCTCTGGAAACACCATATATTTT. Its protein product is CASSQGGLISGNTIYF.

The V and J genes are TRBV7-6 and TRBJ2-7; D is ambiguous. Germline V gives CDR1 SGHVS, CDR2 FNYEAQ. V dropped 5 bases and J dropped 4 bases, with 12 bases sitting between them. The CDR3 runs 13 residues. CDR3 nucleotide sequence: TGTGCCAGCAGCCCCAATATGGCTTACGAGCAGTACTTC. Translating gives CASSPNMAYEQYF.

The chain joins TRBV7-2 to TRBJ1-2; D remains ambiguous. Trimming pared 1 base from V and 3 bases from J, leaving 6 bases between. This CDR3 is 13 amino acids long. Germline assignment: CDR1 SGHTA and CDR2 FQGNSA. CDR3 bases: TGTGCCAGCAGCTTAGGGTCTTACTATGGCTACACCTTC. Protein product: CASSLGSYYGYTF.

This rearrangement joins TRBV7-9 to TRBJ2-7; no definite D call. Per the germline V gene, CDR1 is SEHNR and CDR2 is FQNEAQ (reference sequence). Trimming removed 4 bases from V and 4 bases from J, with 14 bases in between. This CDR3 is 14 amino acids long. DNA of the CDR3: TGTGCCAGCAGCTCCGGACCGGGCTCTTACGAGCAGTACTTC. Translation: CASSSGPGSYEQYF.

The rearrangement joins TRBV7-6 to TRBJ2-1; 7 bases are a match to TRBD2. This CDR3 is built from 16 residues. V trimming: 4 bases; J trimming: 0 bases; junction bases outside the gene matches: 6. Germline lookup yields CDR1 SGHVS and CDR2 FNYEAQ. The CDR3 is CASSSSPGGSYNEQFF. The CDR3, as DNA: TGTGCCAGCAGCTCGTCGCCGGGAGGCTCCTACAATGAGCAGTTCTTC.

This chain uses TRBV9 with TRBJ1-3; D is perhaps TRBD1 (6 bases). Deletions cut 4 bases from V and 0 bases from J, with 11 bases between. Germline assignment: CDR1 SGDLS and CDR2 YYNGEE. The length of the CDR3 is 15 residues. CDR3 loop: CASSLTDSSGNTIYF. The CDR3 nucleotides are TGTGCCAGCAGCCTAACGGACAGCTCTGGAAACACCATATATTTT.

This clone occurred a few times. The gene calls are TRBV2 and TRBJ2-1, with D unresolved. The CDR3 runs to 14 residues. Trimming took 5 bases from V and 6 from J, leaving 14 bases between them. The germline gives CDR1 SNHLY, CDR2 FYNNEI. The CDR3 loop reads CASSPDGPSNEQFF. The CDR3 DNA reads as TGTGCCAGCAGTCCGGACGGACCGAGCAATGAGCAGTTCTTC.

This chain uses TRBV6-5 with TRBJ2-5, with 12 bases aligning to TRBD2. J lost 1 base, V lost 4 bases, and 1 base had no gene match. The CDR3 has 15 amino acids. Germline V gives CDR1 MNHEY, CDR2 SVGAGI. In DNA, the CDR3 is TGTGCCAGCAGTTGGACTAGCGGGACCCAAGAGACCCAGTACTTC. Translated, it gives CASSWTSGTQETQYF.